Shown below are 7 T cell receptor beta chains from a single sample sequenced in a study of CD8 T cells in ankylosing spondylitis. TCRdb re-called the 5' RACE reads with MiXCR, one entry per CDR3 protein. Of some 250,000 distinct CDR3 sequences listed, approximately 11% were seen once; the top ten hold 6% to 8.5%. Sequencing was carried out using blood, either unsorted or a sorted T cell fraction (not recorded which). The receptors were sampled from a male donor with ankylosing spondylitis or in good health (not recorded which).

This clonotype was found many times. J is TRBJ2-7 and V is TRBV5-1, with TRBD2 matching 7 bases. There are 15 residues in the CDR3. Germline CDR1 is SGHRS and CDR2 is YFSETQ. The V and J ends lost 0 bases and 6 bases, in that order; junction bases with no gene match: 9. CDR3 coding DNA: TGCGCCAGCAGCTTGGATCGGCAGGGAGGGCCCGAGCAGTACTTC. Protein sequence: CASSLDRQGGPEQYF.

This clonotype has a count of ten or more. This chain connects TRBV9 to TRBJ2-1; no clear D gene. Per the germline V gene, CDR1 is SGDLS and CDR2 is YYNGEE. This CDR3 has 13 amino acids. Deletions cut 0 bases from V and 4 bases from J, with 5 bases between. CDR3: CASSVEEYNEQFF. The CDR3 DNA is TGTGCCAGCAGCGTAGAAGAGTACAATGAGCAGTTCTTC.

This clonotype has a count of ten or more. The chain carries TRBV3-1 and TRBJ2-3; weak D call: TRBD2 (7 bases). CDR1 LGHDT and CDR2 YNNKEL come from the germline V gene (reference sequence). Trimming took 1 base from V and 1 from J, leaving 9 bases between them. The CDR3 sequence is 15 residues long. The CDR3: CASSQVGGGTDTQYF. The CDR3 DNA follows: TGTGCCAGCAGCCAAGTAGGGGGGGGCACAGATACGCAGTATTTT.

This clonotype was counted at least ten times. The chain employs TRBV7-2 and TRBJ1-6, with D unclear. This CDR3 spans 12 amino acids. Looked up from germline, CDR1 is SGHTA and CDR2 is FQGNSA. The V end was cut by 4 bases, the J end by 7 bases, with 5 bases between. CDR3 coding DNA: TGTGCCAGCAGCTCCACAAATTCACCCCTCCACTTT. Protein product: CASSSTNSPLHF.

This clonotype was observed at least ten times. The chain has TRBV6-1 and TRBJ2-5; 8 bases fit TRBD2. Germline lookup yields CDR1 MNHNS and CDR2 SASEGT. The junction had 21 bases not matched to a gene; V was cut back by 5 bases and J by 1 base. This CDR3 is 20 amino acids long. The chain's CDR3 is CASSRTGTREGQGPQETQYF. CDR3 DNA sequence: TGTGCCAGCAGTCGAACGGGGACTAGAGAGGGGCAGGGCCCCCAAGAGACCCAGTACTTC.

The rearrangement joins TRBV9 to TRBJ2-7; tentatively, D is TRBD2 (6 bases). This CDR3 is built from 15 residues. The V gene lost 2 bases and the J gene lost 1 base, with 13 bases spanning the gap. Germline V gene data show CDR1 as SGDLS and CDR2 as YYNGEE. CDR3 amino acids: CASSVGGTRSYEQYF. The CDR3, as DNA: TGTGCCAGCAGCGTCGGGGGTACCCGTTCCTACGAGCAGTACTTC.

This clonotype has a count of ten or more. This chain joins TRBV6-1 and TRBJ2-7; no definite D call. CDR1 MNHNS and CDR2 SASEGT come from the germline V gene. The CDR3 extends over 12 amino acids. With 6 bases removed from V and 3 bases from J, the gap between germline ends came to 9 bases. CDR3 DNA sequence: TGTGCCAGCAGCCCGTGGGACTACGAGCAGTACTTC. Its protein is CASSPWDYEQYF.